This TCR beta chain was identified during a study of blood T cell repertoires in COVID-19. Study details: In each case, the material was cDNA or gDNA derived from T cells, B-cell-depleted T cells, or PBMCs.

The length of the CDR3 is 14 residues. From germline, CDR1 is LNHDA and CDR2 SQIVND (reference sequence). V was trimmed by 2 bases and J by 7 bases, leaving 12 bases between them. How the authors handled the data: Amplification from reference gene primers served as the basis for estimated nucleated cell counts. Libraries were prepared by immunoSEQ multiplex PCR; TCRdb keeps only in-frame clonotypes and omits some of them. The DNA gave D and trimming, while V, J and clone size come from that table. The data hold some 140,000 clones, with around 79% observed a single time. The receptor comes from a man between 60 and 70 years old with acute or convalescent COVID-19. Sequencing used peripheral blood. The rearrangement links TRBV19 to TRBJ2-1; no definite D call. The CDR3 nucleotides read TGTGCCAGTAGTATAAGCCAACTAAGGAATGAGCAGTTCTTC. Translation: CASSISQLRNEQFF.